The clone carrying this TCR beta chain was seen repeatedly, ten times or more. The antigen remains undetermined. These data come from a study of regulatory T cells in long-lasting Graves disease. Overall study findings and caveats: TCR diversity was lower in persistent than newly diagnosed Graves' disease. Shared public clonotypes totalled over 2,500 in persistent patients, compared with about 990 in new patients.

Sequencing libraries for TCR beta were prepared with iRepertoire HTBI primers and Arm-PCR of CDR3 regions. MiXCR, run by TCRdb on the multiplex PCR reads, gives a single entry per CDR3 protein. The top ten clones hold about a sixth of a sample with about 450,000 distinct CDR3 sequences, 14% of them seen once. Germline CDR1 MDHEN, CDR2 SYDVKM. Trimming cost V 2 bases and J 4 bases; bases outside gene matches: 11. CDR3 size: 17 residues. Described time point: newly diagnosed GD, antithyroid drugs for less than 3 months. There was RNA extracted from PBMCs, and the TCR library was made from it. The data were also submitted as part of a second study, on T cells in Graves' hyperthyroidism and ophthalmopathy. That publication notes: The authors' 13 V-J model separated ophthalmopathy from stable hyperthyroidism.

The clonotype comes from a woman aged 50 to 60 with Graves disease. The material sequenced was peripheral blood mononuclear cells (PBMCs), taken at new diagnosis, from a patient treated with antithyroid drugs. V and J are TRBV28 and TRBJ2-5; 9 bases map to TRBD1. CDR3 coding DNA: TGTGCCAGCAGTTTACCCCAACAGGGGGCGCCAGGAGAGACCCAGTACTTC. This sequence encodes CASSLPQQGAPGETQYF.